One sample yielded the 12 T cell receptor beta chains listed below, sequenced in a study of shared clonotypes between healthy human individuals. Here immunoSEQ multiplex PCR was the method, and the copy in TCRdb shows in-frame clones only, minus some. The sample shows roughly 320,000 clones, over 75% of them seen only once. Sequenced input: memory CD8+ T cells sorted from blood. This sample's subset: CD45RO+ cells pooled with CCR7-negative TemRA cells. The origin of the receptors is a man aged 18 to 30 in good health.

The CDR3 DNA sequence: TGTGCCAGCAGCTTTCTCCTAGCGGGCCTCTCTGGGGCCAACGTCCTGACTTTC. Translating it yields CASSFLLAGLSGANVLTF. The chain employs TRBV13 and TRBJ2-6; 8 positions match TRBD2. The CDR3 consists of 18 residues. Germline V gene sequence: CDR1 PRHDT, CDR2 FYEKMQ (reference sequence). V was clipped by 3 bases and J by 0 bases; unmatched bases: 7.

This sequence joins TRBV4-1 and TRBJ1-6; a possible D gene is TRBD1 (5 bases). Trimming shortened V by 0 bases and J by 9 bases, and 9 bases separated the two germline ends. Germline CDR1 and CDR2: MGHRA and YSYEKL. The CDR3 covers 14 residues. The CDR3 protein is CASSQDMRGSPLHF. DNA for the CDR3: TGCGCCAGCAGCCAAGACATGAGGGGTTCACCCCTCCACTTT.

The chain combines TRBV7-2 with TRBJ2-4; D is unclear. V was clipped by 4 bases and J by 0 bases, with 10 bases between them. The V gene's germline CDR1 is SGHTA and CDR2 FQGNSA. The CDR3 length is 15 residues. The CDR3 loop reads CASSSRALAKNIQYF. The CDR3 DNA is TGTGCCAGCAGCTCCCGGGCCTTAGCCAAAAACATTCAGTACTTC.

The chain carries TRBV28 and TRBJ2-3; TRBD2 matches 13 bases. Germline V lookup: CDR1 MDHEN, CDR2 SYDVKM. The CDR3 sequence is 16 residues long. After removal of 6 bases from V and 6 bases from J, the junction contained 9 bases not matched to a gene. CDR3 in DNA: TGTGCCAGCAGCCCGACTAGCGGGGGGCAAACGGATACGCAGTATTTT. Translating it yields CASSPTSGGQTDTQYF.

The CDR3 here is CASSWDVVGPEAFF. The DNA for the CDR3 is TGTGCCAGCAGCTGGGACGTGGTCGGGCCTGAAGCTTTCTTT. The chain recombines TRBV7-2 with TRBJ1-1; tentatively, D is TRBD1 (5 bases). The CDR3 sequence is 14 residues long. CDR1 SGHTA and CDR2 FQGNSA come from the germline V gene. The V and J ends lost 4 bases and 6 bases respectively, with 15 bases between them.

This sequence joins TRBV5-5 and TRBJ2-7; D could derive from TRBD1 or TRBD2 (5 bases each). The CDR3 length is 12 residues. Trimming took off 4 bases at V and 6 bases at J, with 11 bases between the two ends. The germline gives CDR1 SGHKS, CDR2 YYEKEE (reference sequence). CDR3 loop: CASSRDRGEQYF. CDR3 in DNA: TGTGCCAGCAGCAGGGACCGGGGCGAGCAGTACTTC. Filled out from reference TRBV5-5 and TRBJ2-7, the complete variable domain reads DAGVTQSPTHLIKTRGQQVTLRCSPISGHKSVSWYQQVLGQGPQFIFQYYEKEERGRGNFPDRFSARQFPNYSSELNVNALLLGDSALYLCASSRDRGEQYFGPGTRLTVT.

The J gene is TRBJ1-2, the V gene TRBV9; 11 bases are a match to TRBD1. V dropped 4 bases and J dropped 5; count of bases not matched to a gene: 7. This CDR3 has 15 amino acids. Germline CDR1 and CDR2: SGDLS and YYNGEE. CDR3 residues: CASSPDRGPGYGYTF. CDR3 sequence (DNA): TGTGCCAGCAGCCCGGACAGGGGGCCTGGTTATGGCTACACCTTC. Complete variable domain (other parts from reference TRBV9 and TRBJ1-2): DSGVTQTPKHLITATGQRVTLRCSPRSGDLSVYWYQQSLDQGLQFLIQYYNGEERAKGNILERFSAQQFPDLHSELNLSSLELGDSALYFCASSPDRGPGYGYTFGSGTRLTVV.

The CDR3 DNA is TGTGCCAGTATGGGGGAGACCCAGTACTTC. This sequence encodes CASMGETQYF. The chain uses TRBV19 and TRBJ2-5; D gene uncertain. CDR3 length: 10 amino acids. The germline CDR1 and CDR2 sequences are LNHDA and SQIVND (reference sequence). V was shortened by 7 bases and J by 5 bases, with 5 bases between the two germline ends.

The genes are TRBV28 and TRBJ2-1; no reliable D call. Germline-derived CDR1 and CDR2 are MDHEN and SYDVKM. The CDR3 is 15 amino acids. V shed 5 bases and J shed 0 bases, with 11 bases lying between them. The CDR3 loop reads CASSPDGSSYNEQFF. Written as DNA, the CDR3 is TGTGCCAGCAGTCCGGACGGAAGCTCCTACAATGAGCAGTTCTTC.

The rearrangement links TRBV5-4 to TRBJ1-4; 8 nucleotides match TRBD1. The CDR3 sequence is 14 residues long. Germline values: CDR1 SGHNT, CDR2 YYREEE (reference sequence). The V gene end was trimmed by 4 bases and the J gene end by 6 bases; junction bases not matched to a gene: 5. CDR3 in DNA: TGTGCCAGCAGCACCGGGACAGGACATGAAAAACTGTTTTTT. Its translation: CASSTGTGHEKLFF.

The V and J genes are TRBV28 and TRBJ1-6, with D possibly TRBD1 on 5 matching bases. This CDR3 has 17 amino acids. V was cut by 3 bases and J by 7 bases, with 19 bases left in between. Germline lookup yields CDR1 MDHEN and CDR2 SYDVKM. For the CDR3, the DNA is TGTGCCAGCAGTTTCCTTCTGGGACCCCAGACGAATTCACCCCTCCACTTT. It translates to CASSFLLGPQTNSPLHF.

This clone appeared once. V and J are TRBV19 and TRBJ1-5; no clear D gene. CDR1 and CDR2 (germline): LNHDA, SQIVND (reference sequence). The CDR3 sequence is 15 residues long. V lost 3 bases and J lost 0, with 9 bases in between. The CDR3 sequence is CASSIGLNSNQPQHF. The CDR3 coding sequence is TGTGCCAGTAGTATCGGGCTGAATAGCAATCAGCCCCAGCATTTT. Drawing the rest from reference TRBV19 and TRBJ1-5, the complete variable domain is DGGITQSPKYLFRKEGQNVTLSCEQNLNHDAMYWYRQDPGQGLRLIYYSQIVNDFQKGDIAEGYSVSREKKESFPLTVTSAQKNPTAFYLCASSIGLNSNQPQHFGDGTRLSIL.